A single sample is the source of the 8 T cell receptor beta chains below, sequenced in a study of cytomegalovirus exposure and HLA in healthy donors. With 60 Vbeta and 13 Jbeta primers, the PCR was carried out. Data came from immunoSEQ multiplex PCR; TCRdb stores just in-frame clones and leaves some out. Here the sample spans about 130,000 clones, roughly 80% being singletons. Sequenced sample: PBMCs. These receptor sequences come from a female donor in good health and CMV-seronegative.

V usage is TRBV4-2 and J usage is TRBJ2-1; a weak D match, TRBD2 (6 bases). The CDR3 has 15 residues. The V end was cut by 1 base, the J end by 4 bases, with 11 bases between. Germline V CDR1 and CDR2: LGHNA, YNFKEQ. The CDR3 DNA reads TGTGCCAGCAGCCAAGGTTCTAGCGAGTACAATGAGCAGTTCTTC. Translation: CASSQGSSEYNEQFF.

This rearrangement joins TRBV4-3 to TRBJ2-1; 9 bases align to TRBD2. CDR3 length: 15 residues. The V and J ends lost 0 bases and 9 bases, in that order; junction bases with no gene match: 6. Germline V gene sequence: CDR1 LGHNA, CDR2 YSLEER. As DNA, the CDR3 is TGCGCCAGCAGCCAAGAGCTCGCGGGAGGGGGTGAGCAGTTCTTC. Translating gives CASSQELAGGGEQFF.

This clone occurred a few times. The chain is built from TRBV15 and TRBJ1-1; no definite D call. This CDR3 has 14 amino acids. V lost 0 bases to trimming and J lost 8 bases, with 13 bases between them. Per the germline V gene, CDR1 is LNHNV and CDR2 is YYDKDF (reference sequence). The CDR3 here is CATSRDPNTGEAFF. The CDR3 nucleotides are TGTGCCACCAGCAGAGATCCCAACACGGGGGAAGCTTTCTTT.

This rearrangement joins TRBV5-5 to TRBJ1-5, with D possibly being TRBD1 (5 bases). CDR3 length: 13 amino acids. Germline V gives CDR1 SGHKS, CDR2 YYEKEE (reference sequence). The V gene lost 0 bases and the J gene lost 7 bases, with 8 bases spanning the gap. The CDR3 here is CASSLGGGQPQHF. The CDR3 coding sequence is TGTGCCAGCAGCTTGGGGGGCGGCCAGCCCCAGCATTTT.

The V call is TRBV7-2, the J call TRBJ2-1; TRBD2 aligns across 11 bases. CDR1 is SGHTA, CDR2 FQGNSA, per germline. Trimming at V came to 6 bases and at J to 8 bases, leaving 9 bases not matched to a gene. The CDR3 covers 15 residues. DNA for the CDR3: TGTGCCAGCAGTCCCGGGACTAGCGGCATTGATGAGCAGTTCTTC. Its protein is CASSPGTSGIDEQFF.

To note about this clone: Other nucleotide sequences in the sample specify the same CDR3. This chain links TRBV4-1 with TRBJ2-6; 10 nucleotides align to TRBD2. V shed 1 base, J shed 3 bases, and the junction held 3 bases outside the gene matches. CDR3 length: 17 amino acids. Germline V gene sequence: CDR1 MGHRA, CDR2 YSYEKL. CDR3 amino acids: CASSQVAGGSGANVLTF. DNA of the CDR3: TGCGCCAGCAGCCAAGTAGCGGGAGGTAGTGGGGCCAACGTCCTGACTTTC.

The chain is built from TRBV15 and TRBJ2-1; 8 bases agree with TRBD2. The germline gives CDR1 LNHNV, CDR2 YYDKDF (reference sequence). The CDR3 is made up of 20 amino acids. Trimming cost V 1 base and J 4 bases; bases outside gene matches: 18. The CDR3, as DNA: TGTGCCACCAGCAGAGCACCGGGTAGCGGGGAGACCAACGAGTACAATGAGCAGTTCTTC. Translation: CATSRAPGSGETNEYNEQFF.

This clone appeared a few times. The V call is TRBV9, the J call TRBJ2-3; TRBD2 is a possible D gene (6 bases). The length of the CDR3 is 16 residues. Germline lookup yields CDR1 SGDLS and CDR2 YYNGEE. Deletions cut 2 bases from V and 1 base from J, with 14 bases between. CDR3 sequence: CASSVQVERGTDTQYF. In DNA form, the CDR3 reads TGTGCCAGCAGCGTCCAAGTTGAGCGGGGCACAGATACGCAGTATTTT.